This T cell receptor (beta chain) appears in the sequencing data of a study of T cell changes during pregnancy in multiple sclerosis. Sequenced by immunoSEQ multiplex PCR; TCRdb stores in-frame clones only, minus some. The table records some 48,000 clones, 95% of them present only once. Germline V gene sequence: CDR1 SQVTM, CDR2 ANQGSEA. Trimming at V came to 5 bases and at J to 8 bases, leaving 10 bases not matched to a gene. The CDR3 is made up of 13 amino acids. Sequences were derived from CD8+ T cells from peripheral blood mononuclear cells, sampled in the first trimester of pregnancy. This sequence joins TRBV29-1 and TRBJ1-2; 8 nucleotides line up with TRBD1. The clonotype comes from a female donor with multiple sclerosis, enrolled in a pregnancy study. The CDR3: CSVFHRGKGGYTF. In nucleotides, the CDR3 is TGCAGCGTTTTTCACAGGGGGAAGGGAGGCTACACCTTC.